This is a list of T cell receptor beta chains from one sample in a study of spatial heterogeneity in lung cancer. TCRdb reprocessed the 5' RACE reads with MiXCR, giving one entry per CDR3 protein. The sample lists about 38,000 distinct CDR3 sequences, 7.5% to 8% occurring once. The source material was PBMCs, sampled at surgery. Receptor source: a male donor with early-stage non-small cell lung cancer. Each CDR3 is given with its conserved first and last residue. D genes are given only for firm matches. Not every row has a clone size; where given, it reads once, few, many or a size class.

TRBD2,TRBJ2-5,many,TRBV24-1,CATSDLSSGSPLETQYF,TGTGCCACCAGTGATTTGTCTAGCGGGAGCCCCTTGGAGACCCAGTACTTC
.,TRBJ2-7,.,TRBV6-1,CASSEVPYEQYF,TGTGCCAGCAGTGAGGTCCCCTACGAGCAGTACTTC
TRBD1,TRBJ2-1,many,TRBV28,CASSPTWTGSYNEQFF,TGTGCCAGCAGTCCAACGTGGACAGGCTCCTACAATGAGCAGTTCTTC
.,TRBJ1-1,many,TRBV2,CASGNTWESAEAFF,TGTGCCAGCGGGAACACATGGGAGAGCGCTGAAGCTTTCTTT
.,TRBJ2-3,.,TRBV29-1,CSVQPAEYTDTQYF,TGCAGCGTCCAGCCAGCGGAGTACACAGATACGCAGTATTTT
TRBD1,TRBJ2-2,many,TRBV5-1,CASSSGDRNTGELFF,TGCGCCAGCAGCTCAGGGGACAGGAACACCGGGGAGCTGTTTTTT
.,TRBJ2-1,.,TRBV2,CASSEERRNEQFF,TGTGCCAGCAGTGAAGAGCGGCGAAATGAGCAGTTCTTC
TRBD1,TRBJ1-1,few,TRBV5-1,CASSLASTGVGTEAFF,TGCGCCAGCAGCTTGGCCTCGACAGGGGTGGGGACTGAAGCTTTCTTT
TRBD1,TRBJ2-1,many,TRBV24-1,CATSDAGTGRFHEQFF,TGTGCCACCAGTGATGCCGGGACAGGCCGATTCCATGAGCAGTTCTTC
.,TRBJ1-4,many,TRBV5-6,CASSSRTVEKLFF,TGTGCCAGCAGCTCAAGGACAGTCGAAAAACTGTTTTTT
.,TRBJ2-7,many,TRBV3-1,CASSTRTSYEQYF,TGTGCCAGCAGCACGAGGACCTCGTACGAGCAGTACTTC
.,TRBJ1-2,few,TRBV7-9,CASSFDYYGYTF,TGTGCCAGCAGTTTTGATTACTATGGCTACACCTTC
.,TRBJ1-2,many,TRBV27,CASSLNTLYGYTF,TGTGCCAGCAGTTTAAACACCCTCTATGGCTACACCTTC
.,TRBJ1-3,.,TRBV12-3/TRBV12-4,CASSYSGNTIYF,TGTGCCAGCAGTTACTCTGGAAACACCATATATTTT
TRBD2,TRBJ2-3,many,TRBV11-2,CASSRSPGLAGVTDTQYF,TGTGCCAGCAGCCGCTCACCCGGACTAGCGGGGGTCACAGATACGCAGTATTTT
.,TRBJ1-1,few,TRBV6-2/TRBV6-3,CASSYSATIGVNTEAFF,TGTGCCAGCAGTTACTCAGCCACAATTGGGGTAAACACTGAAGCTTTCTTT
.,TRBJ2-3,many,TRBV6-6,CASSFQGWGDTQYF,TGTGCCAGCAGCTTCCAGGGGTGGGGAGATACGCAGTATTTT
TRBD1,TRBJ2-3,many,TRBV24-1,CATRGQGVTDTQYF,TGTGCCACCCGGGGACAGGGCGTCACAGATACGCAGTATTTT
.,TRBJ1-6,.,TRBV11-2,CASSIRPGSRNSPLHF,TGTGCCAGCAGCATAAGGCCGGGGTCAAGGAATTCACCCCTCCACTTT
TRBD2,TRBJ2-3,.,TRBV7-3,CASSSRTLLAGGRDTQYF,TGTGCCAGCAGCTCCCGTACCCTACTCGCGGGGGGGCGAGATACGCAGTATTTT
.,TRBJ1-1,many,TRBV7-2,CASSFGQPSDTEAFF,TGTGCCAGCAGCTTTGGACAGCCCTCTGACACTGAAGCTTTCTTT
TRBD2,TRBJ2-3,few,TRBV20-1,CSASDGGGGTDTQYF,TGCAGTGCTAGCGACGGGGGGGGAGGCACAGATACGCAGTATTTT
.,TRBJ2-3,many,TRBV7-9,CASGDLATGTQYF,TGTGCCAGCGGGGACCTGGCGACGGGCACGCAGTATTTT
.,TRBJ2-1,.,TRBV20-1,CSARDHMCSYNEQFF,TGCAGTGCTAGAGACCACATGTGCTCCTACAATGAGCAGTTCTTC
.,TRBJ1-2,many,TRBV29-1,CSVGDGVNYGYTF,TGCAGCGTTGGGGACGGAGTAAACTATGGCTACACCTTC
.,TRBJ2-5,few,TRBV7-2,CASSFPGWETQYF,TGTGCCAGCAGCTTCCCCGGGTGGGAGACCCAGTACTTC
TRBD1,TRBJ1-5,.,TRBV20-1,CSARKDRVVQPQHF,TGCAGTGCTAGAAAGGACAGGGTGGTTCAGCCCCAGCATTTT
.,TRBJ1-2,.,TRBV5-5,CASSFLLPRQNYGYTF,TGTGCCAGCAGCTTTCTTCTACCCCGGCAGAACTATGGCTACACCTTC
.,TRBJ2-1,.,TRBV30,CAWSVSYGFSEQFF,TGTGCCTGGAGTGTAAGCTACGGCTTCAGTGAGCAGTTCTTC
.,TRBJ2-1,.,TRBV28,CASSLSGSGSYNEQFF,TGTGCCAGCAGTTTATCAGGTAGCGGTAGCTACAATGAGCAGTTCTTC
.,TRBJ2-7,.,TRBV20-1,CSARAPSHYEQYF,TGCAGTGCTAGGGCCCCTAGCCATTACGAGCAGTACTTC
.,TRBJ1-2,many,TRBV24-1,CATSEAGYGYTF,TGTGCCACCAGTGAGGCAGGGTATGGCTACACCTTC
.,TRBJ1-5,.,TRBV18,CASSPRVEGDIHF,TGTGCCAGCTCACCACGGGTGGAGGGGGACATACATTTT
.,TRBJ2-1,.,TRBV11-2,CASSLDLLNEQFF,TGTGCCAGCAGCTTAGATTTGTTAAATGAGCAGTTCTTC
TRBD1,TRBJ1-2,many,TRBV30,CAWTRQGANYGYTF,TGTGCCTGGACCCGACAGGGGGCCAACTATGGCTACACCTTC
TRBD1,TRBJ1-5,.,TRBV6-5,CATTDRGSNQPQHF,TGTGCCACCACCGACAGGGGAAGCAATCAGCCCCAGCATTTT
.,TRBJ1-2,many,TRBV6-4,CASSVTLGQAQSGYTF,TGTGCCAGCAGTGTCACACTGGGTCAGGCCCAAAGCGGCTACACCTTC
.,TRBJ1-5,few,TRBV7-9,CASSPRGLSNQPQHF,TGTGCCAGCAGCCCCCGAGGGTTAAGCAATCAGCCCCAGCATTTT
.,TRBJ2-2,.,TRBV11-2,CASSLDLAGHTGELFF,TGTGCCAGCAGCTTAGATTTGGCGGGACACACCGGGGAGCTGTTTTTT
TRBD1,TRBJ1-4,many,TRBV9,CASSKTGTGHEKLFF,TGTGCCAGCAGTAAGACCGGGACAGGGCACGAAAAACTGTTTTTT
.,TRBJ2-5,many,TRBV7-2,CASSLSGTYQETQYF,TGTGCCAGCAGCTTATCGGGAACGTACCAAGAGACCCAGTACTTC
.,TRBJ2-2,.,TRBV4-1,CASSPRRQGELFF,TGCGCCAGCAGCCCTCGGAGGCAGGGGGAGCTGTTTTTT
.,TRBJ2-2,.,TRBV6-5,CASSMSVGELFF,TGTGCCAGCAGCATGAGTGTTGGGGAGCTGTTTTTT
TRBD1,TRBJ2-1,many,TRBV24-1,CATSGPGTELNEQFF,TGTGCCACCAGTGGCCCCGGGACAGAGCTCAATGAGCAGTTCTTC
TRBD1,TRBJ2-7,few,TRBV13,CASSISWGQGDEQYF,TGTGCCAGCAGCATAAGCTGGGGACAGGGGGACGAGCAGTACTTC
.,TRBJ1-4,.,TRBV5-6,CASSLGEGAGKLFF,TGTGCCAGCAGCTTGGGTGAGGGTGCGGGGAAACTGTTTTTT
.,TRBJ2-7,.,TRBV6-2/TRBV6-3,CASSSYDRDGLITYEQYF,TGTGCCAGCAGTTCCTACGACCGGGACGGACTGATAACCTACGAGCAGTACTTC
.,TRBJ2-3,many,TRBV30,CAWGIGFGTDTQYF,TGTGCCTGGGGAATAGGGTTTGGGACAGATACGCAGTATTTT
TRBD1,TRBJ1-1,.,TRBV27,CASSPWDSFAEAFF,TGTGCCAGCAGTCCGTGGGACAGTTTCGCTGAAGCTTTCTTT
TRBD2,TRBJ2-3,many,TRBV10-3,CAISVSSGGASDTQYF,TGTGCCATCAGTGTCTCTAGCGGGGGGGCCTCAGATACGCAGTATTTT
.,TRBJ1-2,many,TRBV20-1,CSAPTALTNYGYTF,TGCAGTGCGCCGACAGCCCTAACTAACTATGGCTACACCTTC
.,TRBJ1-1,.,TRBV5-6,CASSLVEGADTEAFF,TGTGCCAGCAGCTTGGTGGAAGGAGCGGACACTGAAGCTTTCTTT
.,TRBJ2-1,many,TRBV6-6,CATRGGTSYNEQFF,TGTGCCACCAGGGGGGGAACCTCCTACAATGAGCAGTTCTTC
TRBD1,TRBJ1-4,many,TRBV6-2/TRBV6-3,CASSSSGTAGEKLFF,TGTGCCAGCAGCTCCTCCGGGACAGCGGGTGAAAAACTGTTTTTT
.,TRBJ1-1,.,TRBV20-1,CSVRGGNTEAFF,TGCAGTGTTAGGGGGGGGAACACTGAAGCTTTCTTT